This T cell receptor (beta chain) was profiled in a study of CD8+ T cells in alopecia areata. As for the study in general: Treated patients were given oral tofacitinib, which was dosed at 5 to 10 mg twice daily. Percent of scalp involved defined treated patients' severity scores.

The sequencing template was cDNA reverse transcribed from extracted RNA. Libraries were prepared by immunoSEQ multiplex PCR; TCRdb keeps only in-frame clonotypes and omits some of them. The sample includes 200,000 or so clones, roughly 60% of them seen just once. Treatment reported: oral pan-JAK inhibitor, 5-10 mg twice daily. V shed 4 bases, J shed 7 bases, and the junction held 5 bases outside the gene matches. The CDR3 is made up of 12 amino acids. Germline CDR1 GTSNPN, CDR2 SVGIG (reference sequence). Study-level points and caveats: For patients receiving tofacitinib, scalp clonality and expanded CD8+ clones among the top 100 significantly decreased. Higher clonality was seen in lesional scalp than in normal scalp, especially in alopecia totalis/universalis.

A remark on this clone: Its cognate antigen is unknown.

The TCR sequence derives from a human donor with alopecia areata. This chain joins TRBV30 and TRBJ1-1, with 8 bases aligning to TRBD1. The sample here was CD4+ T cells sorted from blood, taken at week 24, from a patient treated with tofacitinib. CDR3 nucleotide sequence: TGTGCCTGGACCCGGACAGGGTTTGAAGCTTTCTTT. It codes for CAWTRTGFEAFF.